This TCR beta chain is from a study of CD8+ T cells in alopecia areata. TCR sequencing used cDNA made by reverse transcription of extracted RNA. The repertoire was sequenced with immunoSEQ multiplex PCR; TCRdb's copy has only in-frame clones and lacks some. Of about 130,000 clones listed, approximately 49% were seen once; the top ten hold approximately 19%. Germline loops: CDR1 MNHEY, CDR2 SMNVEV (reference sequence). The CDR3 loop spans 12 amino acids. Trimming took 1 base from V and 4 from J, leaving 4 bases between them. Sequencing was performed on CD8+ T cells sorted from blood, taken at week 0. This clonotype was obtained from a human donor with alopecia areata. The chain joins TRBV27 to TRBJ2-5; D remains ambiguous. The CDR3 protein is CASSLLGETQYF. CDR3 DNA: TGTGCCAGCAGTTTATTAGGAGAGACCCAGTACTTC.